The 9 T cell receptor beta chains presented below share a single source sample, sequenced in a study of T cells after yellow fever vaccination. TCRdb called the 5' RACE reads again in MiXCR, with one record for every CDR3 protein. Of some 390,000 distinct CDR3 sequences in the sample, roughly 6.2% were seen once. The sample in question was PBMCs, obtained 5 days after the yellow fever booster vaccination. All receptors derive from a man aged 25 to 45 who received the YFV17D yellow fever vaccine.

The chain links TRBV4-3 to TRBJ2-2, with 7 positions matching TRBD2. The CDR3 length is 15 residues. CDR1 and CDR2 from the germline V gene are LGHNA and YSLEER. Unmatched junction bases numbered 6, after V lost 3 bases and J lost 5 bases. CDR3 amino acids: CASSQGGSRTGELFF. CDR3 coding DNA: TGCGCCAGCAGCCAGGGGGGGAGCAGGACCGGGGAGCTGTTTTTT.

The sample holds many counts of this clonotype. The chain combines TRBV20-1 with TRBJ1-4; D is undetermined. Per germline, CDR1 DFQATT and CDR2 SNEGSKA (reference sequence). The CDR3 spans 12 residues. V was trimmed by 1 base and J by 5 bases, leaving 5 bases between them. DNA for the CDR3: TGCAGTGCTAGAGCTGGGAATGAAAAACTGTTTTTT. Translation gives CSARAGNEKLFF.

The rearrangement joins TRBV28 to TRBJ2-7, with D possibly being TRBD1 (8 bases). The CDR3 totals 15 residues. CDR1 and CDR2 from the germline V gene are MDHEN and SYDVKM. V lost 7 bases and J lost 2, with 18 bases in between. CDR3 region: CASTPQTGGAYEQYF. As DNA, the CDR3 is TGTGCCAGCACTCCTCAAACAGGGGGGGCCTACGAGCAGTACTTC.

The chain carries TRBV19 and TRBJ2-1; D is unclear. The CDR3 loop spans 12 amino acids. Germline V lookup: CDR1 LNHDA, CDR2 SQIVND (reference sequence). Trimming took off 5 bases at V and 9 bases at J, with 11 bases between the two ends. CDR3 sequence (DNA): TGTGCCAGTAGTCGGGTATCAGTTGAGCAGTTCTTC. It is translated as CASSRVSVEQFF. The full variable domain, in which reference TRBV19 and TRBJ2-1 provide the parts outside the CDR3, is DGGITQSPKYLFRKEGQNVTLSCEQNLNHDAMYWYRQDPGQGLRLIYYSQIVNDFQKGDIAEGYSVSREKKESFPLTVTSAQKNPTAFYLCASSRVSVEQFFGPGTRLTVL.

The V call is TRBV12-3 or TRBV12-4, the J call TRBJ2-7, with TRBD2 matching 8 bases. CDR3 length equals 14 residues. V shed 3 bases, J shed 9 bases, and the junction held 10 bases outside the gene matches. The CDR3 sequence is CASSLSGSDSRQYF. Here the CDR3 DNA reads TGTGCCAGCAGTTTGAGCGGGAGTGATTCCAGGCAGTACTTC.

This clonotype was counted ten times or more. This chain links TRBV10-3 with TRBJ2-3, with TRBD2 identical over 7 bases. V lost 4 bases to trimming and J lost 0 bases; unmatched junction nucleotides: 19. The CDR3 consists of 20 residues. Germline lookup yields CDR1 ENHRY and CDR2 SYGVKD. This chain's CDR3 is CAISVNFGQRDSYSTDTQYF. The CDR3 bases are TGTGCCATCAGTGTTAATTTTGGTCAGCGGGACTCCTATAGCACAGATACGCAGTATTTT.

As to this clonotype: A much larger clonotype is one base distant, so this may be a read error. The V and J genes are TRBV5-6 and TRBJ2-7, with unresolved D. V dropped 4 bases and J dropped 1 base, with 9 bases sitting between them. The CDR3 spans 13 residues. Germline assignment: CDR1 SGHDT and CDR2 YYEEEE. The CDR3 coding sequence is TGTGCCAGCAGCGCCAGGCTATCCTACGAGCAGTACTTC. Its protein is CASSARLSYEQYF.

This clonotype was observed at least ten times. The chain couples TRBV19 to TRBJ2-5; 9 positions agree with TRBD2. The ends lost 5 bases at V and 6 bases at J; junction bases unmatched: 7. The CDR3 covers 14 residues. CDR1 LNHDA and CDR2 SQIVND come from the germline V gene (reference sequence). CDR3 DNA sequence: TGTGCCAGTAGTCCGGGACTAGCTGGTCAGACCCAGTACTTC. Its translation is CASSPGLAGQTQYF.

The rearrangement uses TRBV20-1 and TRBJ1-2, with D possibly matching TRBD1 (6 bases). V was clipped by 5 bases and J by 4 bases, with 8 bases between them. There are 11 residues in the CDR3. Germline V lookup: CDR1 DFQATT, CDR2 SNEGSKA (reference sequence). CDR3 region: CSAQDSYGYTF. As DNA, the CDR3 is TGCAGTGCTCAGGACAGCTATGGCTACACCTTC.